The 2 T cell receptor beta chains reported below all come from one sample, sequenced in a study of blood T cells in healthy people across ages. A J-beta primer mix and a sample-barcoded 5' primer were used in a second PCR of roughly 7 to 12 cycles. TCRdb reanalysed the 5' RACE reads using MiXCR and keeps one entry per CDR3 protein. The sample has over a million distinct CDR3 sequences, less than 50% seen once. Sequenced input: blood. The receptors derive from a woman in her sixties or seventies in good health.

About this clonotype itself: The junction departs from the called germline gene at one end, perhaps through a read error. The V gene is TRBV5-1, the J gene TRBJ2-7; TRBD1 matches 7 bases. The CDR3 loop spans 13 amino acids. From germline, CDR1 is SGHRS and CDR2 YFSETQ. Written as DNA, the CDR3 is TGCGCCAGCCGCTTTACAGGGGCGGCGGAGCAGTACTTC. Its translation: CASRFTGAAEQYF.

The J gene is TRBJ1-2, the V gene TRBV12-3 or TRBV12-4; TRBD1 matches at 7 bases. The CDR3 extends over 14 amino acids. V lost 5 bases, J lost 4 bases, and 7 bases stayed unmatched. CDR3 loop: CASSPPGGPYGYTF. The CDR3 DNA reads TGTGCCAGCAGTCCCCCAGGGGGTCCCTATGGCTACACCTTC.